The TCR beta chain under discussion was sequenced for a study of cytomegalovirus exposure and HLA in healthy donors. Trimming took off 2 bases at V and 8 bases at J, with 12 bases between the two ends. The CDR3 has 13 amino acids. Germline-derived CDR1 and CDR2 are MGHRA and YSYEKL. Amplification used 60 Vbeta primers and 13 Jbeta primers. Assay: immunoSEQ multiplex PCR; the TCRdb copy retains only in-frame clones and omits some. Of some 120,000 clones listed, 75% to 85% were seen once; the top ten hold under 3%. The specimen sequenced was PBMCs. The TCR comes from a man aged 30 to 45 in good health and CMV-seronegative. The J gene is TRBJ1-1, the V gene TRBV4-1; weak D call: TRBD1 (5 bases). CDR3 nucleotide sequence: TGCGCCAGCAGCCAACCCTCGGGACTGGAAGCTTTCTTT. As protein: CASSQPSGLEAFF.